This is a list of T cell receptor beta chains from one sample in a study of blood T cell repertoires in COVID-19. Clones were read by immunoSEQ multiplex PCR, and TCRdb kept only the in-frame ones, dropping some. The profile shows over 150,000 clones, about 90% of them singletons. The sample comprised peripheral blood. The receptor source for this set is a man aged 45-60 years with acute or convalescent COVID-19. The CDR3 runs from the conserved cysteine through the conserved F or W. The D gene is left open where the match is weak. Rows give clone size only sometimes, using once, few, many, or a class for an expanded clone.

. TRBJ2-1 TRBD2 TRBV4-1 CASSQEAAGQNEQFF TGCGCCAGCAGCCAGGAGGCAGCGGGGCAGAATGAGCAGTTCTTC
. TRBJ1-3 TRBD1 TRBV6-5 CASKGTGNSGNTIYF TGTGCCAGCAAGGGGACAGGGAACTCTGGAAACACCATATATTTT
. TRBJ1-2 . TRBV7-2 CASTSGLRGFGYTF TGTGCCAGCACCTCAGGGTTAAGGGGCTTTGGCTACACCTTC
. TRBJ2-3 TRBD2 TRBV11-3 CASSRGVSTDTQYF TGTGCCAGCAGCCGGGGGGTCAGCACAGATACGCAGTATTTT
. TRBJ2-7 . TRBV9 CASSVVEGAEQYF TGTGCCAGCAGCGTAGTGGAGGGGGCCGAGCAGTACTTC
. TRBJ2-5 . TRBV29-1 CSVGGGFRRETQYF TGCAGCGTCGGTGGCGGGTTTCGTCGAGAGACCCAGTACTTC
. TRBJ1-5 . TRBV18 CASSPGGYANQPQHF TGTGCCAGCTCACCAGGGGGGTATGCCAATCAGCCCCAGCATTTT
. TRBJ1-6 . TRBV28 CASSPPGELTYNSPLHF TGTGCCAGCAGTCCACCAGGGGAGTTGACCTATAATTCACCCCTCCACTTT
. TRBJ1-2 TRBD1 TRBV10-3 CAIGDRADYGYTF TGTGCCATCGGGGACAGGGCGGACTATGGCTACACCTTC
. TRBJ1-1 TRBD1 TRBV2 CATKQGLTEAFF TGTGCCACCAAACAGGGGCTCACTGAAGCTTTCTTT
. TRBJ2-1 TRBD2 TRBV11-2 CASSLGTSRTNEQFF TGTGCCAGCAGCCTAGGGACTAGCCGTACAAATGAGCAGTTCTTC
. TRBJ2-1 TRBD2 TRBV10-3 CAISEPGTSGVNEQFF TGTGCCATCAGTGAGCCCGGGACTAGCGGGGTCAATGAGCAGTTCTTC
once TRBJ1-2 . TRBV19 CATREAGDYGYTF TGTGCCACTAGGGAAGCAGGGGACTATGGCTACACCTTC
. TRBJ1-5 . TRBV28 CASSLPPSGGGIWSNQPQHF TGTGCCAGCAGTTTACCCCCCTCGGGGGGGGGTATATGGAGCAATCAGCCCCAGCATTTT
. TRBJ2-2 TRBD1 TRBV7-2 CASRPGQGTGELFF TGTGCCAGCAGACCCGGACAGGGCACCGGGGAGCTGTTTTTT
. TRBJ1-2 TRBD1 TRBV7-8 CASSLRTGSQGYTF TGTGCCAGCAGCCTCCGGACAGGCTCACAGGGCTACACCTTC
. TRBJ1-5 . TRBV11-3 CASSLRGGPQHF TGTGCCAGCAGCTTAAGAGGTGGGCCCCAGCATTTT
. TRBJ2-1 TRBD2 TRBV6-5 CASRNIAGSDNEQFF TGTGCCAGCAGAAATATAGCGGGTTCCGACAATGAGCAGTTCTTC
once TRBJ1-1 TRBD1 TRBV2 CASSAQGAGNTEAFF TGTGCCAGCAGCGCTCAGGGGGCTGGGAACACTGAAGCTTTCTTT
. TRBJ2-3 . TRBV7-9 CASSSPGVNTDTQYF TGTGCCAGCAGCTCCCCCGGGGTGAACACAGATACGCAGTATTTT
. TRBJ1-1 . TRBV7-9 CASSPTPGQLANTEAFF TGTGCCAGCAGCCCAACCCCCGGACAGTTGGCGAACACTGAAGCTTTCTTT
. TRBJ1-1 TRBD1 TRBV27 CASSGITGVGEAFF TGTGCCAGCAGTGGAATTACAGGGGTTGGTGAAGCTTTCTTT
. TRBJ2-1 TRBD2 TRBV28 CASSSPQASGRGEQFF TGTGCCAGCAGTTCCCCTCAAGCTAGCGGGAGAGGAGAGCAGTTCTTC
. TRBJ2-2 . TRBV28 CASSLVANTGELFF TGTGCCAGCAGTTTGGTAGCCAACACCGGGGAGCTGTTTTTT
. TRBJ1-1 . TRBV3-1/TRBV3-2 CASSQRGGGTEAFF TGTGCCAGCAGCCAGAGGGGGGGTGGGACTGAAGCTTTCTTT
. TRBJ2-2 . TRBV6-5 CASSPTGMGTGELFF TGTGCCAGCAGCCCAACAGGGATGGGCACCGGGGAGCTGTTTTTT
. TRBJ2-1 TRBD2 TRBV4-2 CASSQGTGTSGSHEQFF TGTGCCAGCAGCCAAGGTACCGGGACTAGCGGGAGTCATGAGCAGTTCTTC
. TRBJ1-1 . TRBV6-1 CASSPGIEAFF TGTGCCAGCAGTCCAGGGATTGAAGCTTTCTTT
few TRBJ2-7 TRBD2 TRBV5-5 CASSLVSGAGGSYEQYF TGTGCCAGCAGCTTGGTAAGCGGGGCCGGTGGATCCTACGAGCAGTACTTC
. TRBJ2-1 TRBD2 TRBV7-2 CASSLTTSENNEQFF TGTGCCAGCAGCTTAACTACTAGCGAGAACAATGAGCAGTTCTTC
. TRBJ1-4 TRBD1 TRBV10-3 CAISEQQGSNEKLFF TGTGCCATCAGTGAGCAACAGGGGTCTAATGAAAAACTGTTTTTT
few TRBJ2-2 TRBD2 TRBV6-6 CASSGGGRDTGELFF TGTGCCAGCAGCGGCGGGGGTAGGGACACCGGGGAGCTGTTTTTT
. TRBJ2-3 TRBD2 TRBV3-1/TRBV3-2 CASSQDFGRRSFTDTQYF TGTGCCAGCAGCCAAGACTTCGGGAGGCGTAGCTTCACAGATACGCAGTATTTT
. TRBJ2-1 . TRBV5-1 CASRKTEYNEQFF TGCGCCAGCAGAAAGACAGAGTACAATGAGCAGTTCTTC
. TRBJ2-2 . TRBV27 CASLKDRNTGELFF TGTGCCAGCCTCAAGGACAGGAACACCGGGGAGCTGTTTTTT
. TRBJ1-1 . TRBV9 CASSVVAGMNTEAFF TGTGCCAGCAGCGTAGTGGCAGGGATGAACACTGAAGCTTTCTTT
. TRBJ2-3 TRBD1 TRBV7-2 CASIRTGGKSDTQYF TGTGCCAGCATCCGGACAGGGGGCAAGTCAGATACGCAGTATTTT
. TRBJ1-5 . TRBV4-1 CASKYGTYSNQPQHF TGCGCCAGCAAGTACGGGACATATAGCAATCAGCCCCAGCATTTT
. TRBJ2-1 TRBD2 TRBV6-5 CASSPGLSYNEQFF TGTGCCAGCAGCCCGGGACTATCCTACAATGAGCAGTTCTTC
. TRBJ1-2 . TRBV18 CASSLDKIYGYTF TGTGCCAGCTCCCTGGACAAAATCTATGGCTACACCTTC
. TRBJ2-3 . TRBV5-1 CASSFGQGTDTQYF TGCGCCAGCAGCTTTGGCCAGGGCACAGATACGCAGTATTTT
. TRBJ1-6 . TRBV12-3/TRBV12-4 CATRQNLNSPLHF TGTGCCACCCGACAGAACCTCAATTCACCCCTCCACTTT
. TRBJ1-1 . TRBV12-3/TRBV12-4 CASSLDTGAEAFF TGTGCCAGCAGTTTAGATACGGGGGCTGAAGCTTTCTTT
. TRBJ2-3 TRBD1 TRBV5-1 CASSPTGGQRADTQYF TGCGCCAGCAGCCCGACAGGGGGCCAAAGGGCAGATACGCAGTATTTT
. TRBJ2-5 . TRBV10-3 CAISSGPSSETQYF TGTGCCATCAGTTCCGGGCCTAGCAGCGAGACCCAGTACTTC
. TRBJ2-3 . TRBV4-3 CASSQEWAGAYTDTQYF TGCGCCAGCAGCCAAGAATGGGCGGGGGCCTACACAGATACGCAGTATTTT
. TRBJ2-1 TRBD2 TRBV28 CASRLLAGGVHNEQFF TGTGCCAGCAGGCTACTAGCGGGGGGCGTCCACAATGAGCAGTTCTTC